This T cell receptor beta chain was found in a study of blood T cell repertoires in COVID-19. Study in general: Spain, Italy and the United States supplied samples that represented acute and convalescent COVID-19. In each case, the material was cDNA or gDNA derived from T cells, B-cell-depleted T cells, or PBMCs.

Authors' data handling: Reference gene primer amplification gave estimated nucleated cell counts. The data were produced by immunoSEQ multiplex PCR, yet TCRdb's version contains in-frame clones alone and is incomplete. V and J calls and clone size are copied from that table; D and trimming were computed from the DNA. This sample carries 200,000 or so clones, roughly 84% of them seen once, and the ten largest clones take 7.5%. Germline CDR1 reads MNHEY; CDR2 reads SMNVEV (reference sequence). CDR3 length: 15 amino acids. Trimming removed 4 bases at V and 4 bases at J, with 16 bases between. This chain uses TRBV27 with TRBJ2-5; D may be TRBD1 (7 bases). Material: PBMCs or T cells enriched from blood (not recorded which). The sequence was collected from a man aged 35 to 55 who had recovered from COVID-19. The CDR3 coding sequence is TGTGCCAGCAGTTCCCCGCAGGGGGGTGGAGAGACCCAGTACTTC. Its translation: CASSSPQGGGETQYF.